This TCR beta chain was recorded in a study of T-cell reconstitution after alpha-beta-depleted transplantation in children. For TCRbeta, the library was prepared with unique molecular identifiers. MiXCR, run by TCRdb on the PCR reads, gives a single entry per CDR3 protein. The sample records approximately 500,000 distinct CDR3 sequences, 25% to 30% being singletons. V was clipped by 2 bases and J by 6 bases, with 16 bases between them. Germline V gene data show CDR1 as SNHLY and CDR2 as FYNNEI. The CDR3 length is 15 residues. The clonotype was recovered from a boy younger than two with Wiskott-Aldrich syndrome, due to receive a stem cell transplant. The chain joins TRBV2 to TRBJ1-1; D is possibly TRBD1 (5 bases). The source material was PBMCs, sampled before TCRalphabeta/CD19-depleted stem cell transplant. Written as DNA, the CDR3 is TGTGCCAGCAGTGAAAGGGGACTGATAGGAGCTGAAGCTTTCTTT. Protein: CASSERGLIGAEAFF.